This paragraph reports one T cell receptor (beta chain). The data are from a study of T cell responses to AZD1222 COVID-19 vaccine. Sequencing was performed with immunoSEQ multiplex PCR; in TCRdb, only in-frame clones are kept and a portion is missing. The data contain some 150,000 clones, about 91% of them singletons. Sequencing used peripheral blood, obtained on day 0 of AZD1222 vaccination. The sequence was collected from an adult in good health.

CDR3 in DNA: TGCGCCAGCAGCCAAGAACAGGGTAACTATGGCTACACCTTC. Its translation: CASSQEQGNYGYTF. The V gene is TRBV4-3, the J gene TRBJ1-2; weak D call: TRBD1 (6 bases). V was clipped by 0 bases and J by 1 base, with 6 bases between them. This CDR3 has 14 amino acids. Per the germline V gene, CDR1 is LGHNA and CDR2 is YSLEER.